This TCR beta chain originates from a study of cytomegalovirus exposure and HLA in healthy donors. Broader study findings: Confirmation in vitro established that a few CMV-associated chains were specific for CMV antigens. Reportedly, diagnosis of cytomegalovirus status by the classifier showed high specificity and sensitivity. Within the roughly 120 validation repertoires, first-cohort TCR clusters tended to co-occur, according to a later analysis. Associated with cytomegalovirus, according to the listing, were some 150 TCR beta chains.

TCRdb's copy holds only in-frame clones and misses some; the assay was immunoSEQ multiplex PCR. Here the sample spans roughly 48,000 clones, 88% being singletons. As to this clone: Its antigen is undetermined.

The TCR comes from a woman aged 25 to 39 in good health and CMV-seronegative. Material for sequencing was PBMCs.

The CDR3 reads CASSLREGSNEQFF. The CDR3 DNA is TGTGCCAGCAGCTTACGGGAGGGCTCCAATGAGCAGTTCTTC. The V gene is TRBV7-8, the J gene TRBJ2-1, with 8 bases lining up with TRBD2. The CDR3 totals 14 residues. Germline V gives CDR1 SGHVS, CDR2 FQNEAQ. With 2 bases clipped from V and 6 bases from J, the junction kept 3 bases outside the gene matches.